This entry features one T cell receptor (beta chain) sequence. No antigen is known for it. The sample belongs to a study of T-cell memory formation after mild COVID-19. Study-level information: The TCR clusters were mostly specific to one donor.

General study findings and limits: Clones contracting across day 15 to 85 had a balanced CD4/CD8 profile; later expanding clones leaned CD4+. A second wave of clones peaked on day 37, and their SARS-CoV-2 specificity went unconfirmed.

Employing constant-segment primers, 5'RACE generated TCR alpha and TCR beta cDNA libraries bearing sample barcodes and UMIs. Via MiXCR, TCRdb re-called the 5' RACE reads, giving one row per CDR3 protein. The sample includes about 390,000 distinct CDR3 sequences, under 25% seen only once; the top ten take roughly an eighth. The CDR3 runs to 15 residues. V dropped 6 bases and J dropped 6 bases, with 18 bases sitting between them. The chain recombines TRBV12-3 or TRBV12-4 with TRBJ2-1; D uncertain. This clonotype was obtained from an adult woman who had mild COVID-19 (a few samples of this study predate the infection). Cell type and time point are not known. The sequenced sample was PBMCs or a T cell subset sorted from them (not recorded which). In DNA form, the CDR3 reads TGTGCCAGCAGAGGCAACAGATACCTTCGCAATGAGCAGTTCTTC. Encoded protein: CASRGNRYLRNEQFF.